What follows are 4 T cell receptor beta chains derived from one specimen sequenced in a study of T-cell reconstitution after alpha-beta-depleted transplantation in children. Preparation of the TCRbeta library involved a method that used unique molecular identifiers. MiXCR was run by TCRdb on the PCR reads, yielding one entry per CDR3 protein. The sample shows 210,000 or so distinct CDR3 sequences, approximately 10% of them seen only once. Sequencing used PBMCs, obtained before TCRalphabeta/CD19-depleted stem cell transplant. The receptors were sampled from a child under two years old with acute myeloid leukemia, due to receive a stem cell transplant.

The V gene is TRBV10-1, the J gene TRBJ2-5; D may correspond to TRBD1 or TRBD2 (5 bases each). This CDR3 comprises 15 residues. Germline V CDR1 and CDR2: WNHNN, SYGVQD (reference sequence). With 0 bases removed from V and 3 bases from J, the gap between germline ends came to 11 bases. The CDR3 spells CASSESGDHEETQYF. The CDR3 nucleotides read TGCGCCAGCAGTGAGTCGGGGGACCACGAAGAGACCCAGTACTTC.

The rearrangement joins TRBV2 to TRBJ2-1; TRBD1 agrees at 8 bases. The CDR3 totals 13 residues. V lost 6 bases to trimming and J lost 6 bases; unmatched junction nucleotides: 4. CDR1 SNHLY and CDR2 FYNNEI come from the germline V gene. CDR3 in DNA: TGTGCCAGCAGAGGGACAGGAATCAATGAGCAGTTCTTC. Its protein product is CASRGTGINEQFF.

Worth noting for this clonotype: Possible read error: a much larger clone is one base away. Since no conserved phenylalanine or tryptophan closes the CDR3, a read error is the likely cause. This sequence joins TRBV12-3 or TRBV12-4 and TRBJ2-2, with D unresolved. The V gene lost 5 bases and the J gene lost 3 bases, with 7 bases spanning the gap. There are 13 residues in the CDR3. CDR3 protein: CASSPAYTGELFL. The CDR3 DNA follows: TGTGCCAGCAGTCCCGCATACACCGGGGAGCTGTTTCTT.

The table lists this clonotype with many counts. The chain couples TRBV7-7 to TRBJ2-1; 10 bases align to TRBD2. The CDR3 is 14 amino acids. V gave up 5 bases and J gave up 9 bases; unmatched junction bases: 7. In germline, CDR1 is SSHAT, CDR2 FNYEAQ (reference sequence). Here the CDR3 reads CASSPGLASGEQFF. The DNA of the CDR3 is TGTGCCAGCAGCCCGGGACTAGCGAGCGGTGAGCAGTTCTTC.